Following are 17 T cell receptor beta chains from one sample sequenced in a study of T cell responses to AZD1222 COVID-19 vaccine. The repertoire was sequenced with immunoSEQ multiplex PCR; TCRdb's copy has only in-frame clones and lacks some. The sample carries 200,000 to 250,000 clones, around 94% recorded once. Sequencing used peripheral blood, obtained 28 days after the second dose of the MenACWY control vaccine. Receptors were obtained from an adult who received the MenACWY meningococcal vaccine as a control.

The CDR3 region has the DNA TGTGCCAGCAGCACGGGGGGGACAGGGGGAGAAAAACTGTTTTTT. Its translation: CASSTGGTGGEKLFF. The rearrangement joins TRBV7-6 to TRBJ1-4; 11 nucleotides line up with TRBD1. CDR3 length: 15 amino acids. V trimming: 5 bases; J trimming: 8 bases; junction bases outside the gene matches: 7. Germline values: CDR1 SGHVS, CDR2 FNYEAQ. The full variable domain, completed using reference TRBV7-6 and TRBJ1-4, is GAGVSQSPRYKVTKRGQDVALRCDPISGHVSLYWYRQALGQGPEFLTYFNYEAQQDKSGLPNDRFSAERPEGSISTLTIQRTEQRDSAMYRCASSTGGTGGEKLFFGSGTQLSVL.

This chain links TRBV2 with TRBJ2-7, with D hard to call. CDR1 and CDR2 (germline): SNHLY, FYNNEI. The V gene lost 2 bases and the J gene lost 3 bases, with 14 bases spanning the gap. The CDR3 extends over 15 amino acids. CDR3 in DNA: TGTGCCAGCAGTGAAACCGGGCAGAGTTTCTACGAGCAGTACTTC. The encoded protein is CASSETGQSFYEQYF.

The V call is TRBV18, the J call TRBJ1-4, with 9 bases identical to TRBD1. The CDR3 runs 18 residues. Germline CDR1 KGHSH, CDR2 LQKENI. Losses at the gene ends were 1 base for V and 7 bases for J; bases not matched to a gene: 13. The CDR3: CASSPRTGQGWITEKLFF. DNA of the CDR3: TGTGCCAGCTCACCACGGACGGGACAGGGATGGATAACTGAAAAACTGTTTTTT.

The chain has TRBV7-9 and TRBJ2-7; D possibly corresponds to TRBD1 (5 bases). With 6 bases removed from V and 3 bases from J, the gap between germline ends came to 9 bases. This CDR3 has 12 amino acids. The germline CDR1 and CDR2 sequences are SEHNR and FQNEAQ (reference sequence). Here the CDR3 DNA reads TGTGCCAGCAGTATCGACAGCTACGAGCAGTACTTC. This gives the protein CASSIDSYEQYF.

The chain links TRBV7-9 to TRBJ2-2, with 11 bases identical to TRBD2. Germline-derived CDR1 and CDR2 are SEHNR and FQNEAQ (reference sequence). The CDR3 runs 18 residues. The J segment lost 5 bases and the V segment lost 2 bases, leaving 10 bases of the junction unmatched. CDR3 coding DNA: TGTGCCAGCAGCTTACGCCTAGGGGGACTAGCGGATACCGGGGAGCTGTTTTTT. Protein: CASSLRLGGLADTGELFF.

This chain joins TRBV2 and TRBJ2-3; 13 nucleotides align to TRBD2. Unmatched junction bases numbered 15, after V lost 6 bases and J lost 0 bases. Germline CDR1 SNHLY, CDR2 FYNNEI. The CDR3 loop spans 20 amino acids. The CDR3 protein is CASRLTGGLAGTPSTDTQYF. In DNA, the CDR3 is TGTGCCAGCAGGTTAACAGGGGGACTAGCGGGAACCCCTAGCACAGATACGCAGTATTTT.

This rearrangement joins TRBV2 to TRBJ2-2; 8 positions agree with TRBD1. Germline CDR1 is SNHLY and CDR2 is FYNNEI. This CDR3 has 16 amino acids. The trim removed 10 bases at V and 0 bases at J, leaving 10 bases unmatched. CDR3 sequence (DNA): TGTGCCAATTTAGACAGGGGCCCTACGAACACCGGGGAGCTGTTTTTT. Amino acid sequence: CANLDRGPTNTGELFF.

The chain recombines TRBV7-9 with TRBJ2-1; 8 positions agree with TRBD2. The CDR3 loop spans 15 amino acids. J gave up 2 bases and V 3 bases, and 3 bases lay outside the gene matches. CDR1 is SEHNR, CDR2 FQNEAQ, per germline (reference sequence). This chain's CDR3 is CASSLPAGAYNEQFF. DNA of the CDR3: TGTGCCAGCAGCTTGCCAGCGGGAGCCTACAATGAGCAGTTCTTC.

CDR3 amino acids: CASSLVTGELFF. CDR3 nucleotide sequence: TGTGCCAGCAGTCTCGTCACCGGGGAGCTGTTTTTT. V is TRBV12-3 or TRBV12-4 and J is TRBJ2-2; D not certain. Trimming removed 5 bases at V and 4 bases at J, with 5 bases between. This CDR3 spans 12 amino acids.

This clone was found once. The chain recombines TRBV28 with TRBJ1-2; the D gene is possibly TRBD1 (6 bases). Deletions cut 7 bases from V and 4 bases from J, with 19 bases between. The V gene's germline CDR1 is MDHEN and CDR2 SYDVKM. The length of the CDR3 is 15 residues. The CDR3 sequence is CASTLGGIVSYGYTF. The CDR3 DNA reads as TGTGCCAGCACCTTAGGGGGGATTGTAAGCTATGGCTACACCTTC.

Written as DNA, the CDR3 is TGTGCCAGTAGAGGACAGGGGGTGAACAATCAGCCCCAGCATTTT. It codes for CASRGQGVNNQPQHF. The genes are TRBV19 and TRBJ1-5; TRBD1 aligns across 10 bases. The germline V gene encodes CDR1 LNHDA and CDR2 SQIVND (reference sequence). V gave up 6 bases and J gave up 3 bases; unmatched junction bases: 5. This CDR3 spans 15 amino acids.

The CDR3 is CASSQDAFTYEQYF. CDR3 nucleotides: TGCGCCAGCAGCCAAGATGCATTCACCTACGAGCAGTACTTC. This chain joins TRBV4-3 and TRBJ2-7; D gene unclear. Looked up from germline, CDR1 is LGHNA and CDR2 is YSLEER. The CDR3 has 14 residues. V was cut by 0 bases and J by 2 bases, with 8 bases left in between.

This chain uses TRBV19 with TRBJ2-1; TRBD2 matches 14 bases. This CDR3 region has 17 residues. The junction had 6 bases not matched to a gene; V was cut back by 5 bases and J by 3 bases. Germline CDR1 reads LNHDA; CDR2 reads SQIVND (reference sequence). The CDR3 DNA reads as TGTGCCAGTAGTTACGGACTAGCGGGAGGTATCTACAATGAGCAGTTCTTC. Translated: CASSYGLAGGIYNEQFF.

V is TRBV19 and J is TRBJ1-3; D might be TRBD1 (5 bases). The CDR3 extends over 13 amino acids. Germline CDR1 LNHDA, CDR2 SQIVND (reference sequence). The V end was cut by 6 bases, the J end by 5 bases, with 11 bases between. As DNA, the CDR3 is TGTGCCAGTAGGTCGGGACGGAGAAACACCATATATTTT. This encodes CASRSGRRNTIYF.

The CDR3 region is CASSTRTVRANYGYTF. The CDR3, as DNA: TGTGCCAGCAGTACTAGGACAGTAAGAGCTAACTATGGCTACACCTTC. V usage is TRBV7-2 and J usage is TRBJ1-2, with D possibly matching TRBD1 (6 bases). Trimming left V 6 bases short and J 0 bases short, with 17 bases between. Per germline, CDR1 SGHTA and CDR2 FQGNSA. The CDR3 sequence is 16 residues long.

The DNA of the CDR3 is TGTGCCAGCAGTCCACACACTAGCGGGAACGACAATGAGCAGTTCTTC. Encoded protein: CASSPHTSGNDNEQFF. This chain joins TRBV28 and TRBJ2-1; TRBD2 matches at 10 bases. The germline gives CDR1 MDHEN, CDR2 SYDVKM. Unmatched junction bases numbered 9, after V lost 5 bases and J lost 5 bases. The CDR3 runs to 16 residues.

This chain joins TRBV10-3 and TRBJ1-5; D may be TRBD1 (5 bases). Germline values: CDR1 ENHRY, CDR2 SYGVKD. V lost 0 bases, J lost 4 bases, and 10 bases lay in between. This CDR3 has 15 amino acids. The CDR3 spells CAISESRGPNQPQHF. CDR3 in DNA: TGTGCCATCAGTGAGTCAAGGGGCCCAAATCAGCCCCAGCATTTT.